The 27 T cell receptor beta chains in this list originate from one sample, sequenced in a study of T cells in Graves' hyperthyroidism and ophthalmopathy. RNA transcripts gave rise to amplified TCR beta CDR3 regions. When the TCR CDR3 underwent first-round RT-PCR, the HTBI primer set was used. TCRdb reanalysed the multiplex PCR reads using MiXCR and keeps one entry per CDR3 protein. The sample holds under 750,000 distinct CDR3 sequences, roughly a sixth seen once. The sample taken for sequencing was blood. These receptor sequences come from a woman aged 45-65 years with Graves' hyperthyroidism that later progressed to Graves' ophthalmopathy.

This clonotype was seen only a few times. CDR3 coding DNA: TGTGCCAGCAGCTTAGTTGCACAGTACACTGAAGCTTTCTTT. It yields the protein CASSLVAQYTEAFF. The chain joins TRBV7-9 to TRBJ1-1; no reliable D call. The CDR3 consists of 14 residues. Trimming took off 1 base at V and 3 bases at J, with 9 bases between the two ends. Germline CDR1 and CDR2: SEHNR and FQNEAQ (reference sequence).

This clonotype was detected only a few times. The chain recombines TRBV2 with TRBJ1-5; possibly TRBD1 for D (5 bases). The CDR3 totals 14 residues. The V end was cut by 8 bases, the J end by 4 bases, with 15 bases between. CDR1 is SNHLY and CDR2 is FYNNEI in the germline V gene. CDR3 region: CASVEARGNQPQHF. The CDR3 nucleotides read TGTGCCAGCGTGGAGGCTAGGGGTAATCAGCCCCAGCATTTT.

V and J are TRBV15 and TRBJ2-7; 7 bases match TRBD1. Germline CDR1 LNHNV, CDR2 YYDKDF (reference sequence). The CDR3 spans 16 residues. V was pared by 0 bases and J by 3 bases, with 8 bases of the junction left unmatched. In nucleotides, the CDR3 is TGTGCCACCAGCAGAGATGCCAGACAGGGTTACTACGAGCAGTACTTC. This gives the protein CATSRDARQGYYEQYF.

The chain uses TRBV5-4 and TRBJ2-4; 12 positions agree with TRBD1. V shed 4 bases, J shed 9 bases, and the junction held 8 bases outside the gene matches. This CDR3 spans 15 amino acids. From germline, CDR1 is SGHNT and CDR2 YYREEE (reference sequence). CDR3 DNA: TGTGCCAGCAGCCCCGGGACAGGGGGCATGGGCATTCAGTACTTC. Its protein product is CASSPGTGGMGIQYF. The full variable domain, rest sourced from reference TRBV5-4 and TRBJ2-4, is ETGVTQSPTHLIKTRGQQVTLRCSSQSGHNTVSWYQQALGQGPQFIFQYYREEENGRGNFPPRFSGLQFPNYSSELNVNALELDDSALYLCASSPGTGGMGIQYFGAGTRLSVL.

The chain links TRBV9 to TRBJ2-1; the D is unclear. The CDR3 has 14 residues. Germline values: CDR1 SGDLS, CDR2 YYNGEE. Trimming shortened V by 0 bases and J by 5 bases, and 9 bases separated the two germline ends. The CDR3 loop is CASSVEGQNNEQFF. DNA of the CDR3: TGTGCCAGCAGCGTAGAAGGCCAAAACAATGAGCAGTTCTTC.

This clonotype was found many times. The gene calls are TRBV6-2 or TRBV6-3 and TRBJ1-6; 7 bases are a match to TRBD1. Germline CDR1 reads MNHEY; CDR2 reads SVGEGT. The CDR3 is 16 amino acids. J was trimmed by 6 bases and V by 4 bases; bases with no gene match: 9. The CDR3 DNA reads as TGTGCCAGCAGTTTTGCAGGGGGGCGATCTAATTCACCCCTCCACTTT. It encodes CASSFAGGRSNSPLHF.

The CDR3 region is CAWSISADNEQFF. The CDR3 DNA sequence: TGTGCCTGGAGTATCTCTGCAGACAATGAGCAGTTCTTC. J is TRBJ2-1 and V is TRBV30; D remains unclear. Germline CDR1 GTSNPN, CDR2 SVGIG (reference sequence). The V gene lost 2 bases and the J gene lost 5 bases, with 10 bases spanning the gap. The CDR3 has 13 residues.

This clonotype showed up just a few times. The chain recombines TRBV7-9 with TRBJ1-3; D is uncertain. Germline lookup yields CDR1 SEHNR and CDR2 FQNEAQ (reference sequence). The V end lost 4 bases, the J end lost 8 bases, and 6 bases lay between the germline ends. The CDR3 totals 11 residues. The CDR3 region is CASSSPDTIYF. CDR3 in DNA: TGTGCCAGCAGCTCTCCGGACACCATATATTTT.

This clonotype showed up many times. The CDR3 region is CASSPPTGEDTQYF. CDR3 bases: TGTGCCAGCAGCCCGCCTACAGGCGAGGATACGCAGTATTTT. The chain is built from TRBV11-3 and TRBJ2-3; D might be TRBD1 (5 bases). CDR1 SGHNT and CDR2 YENEEA come from the germline V gene. The CDR3 loop spans 14 amino acids. Trimming took 5 bases from V and 6 from J, leaving 15 bases between them.

The rearrangement links TRBV29-1 to TRBJ2-5; D is perhaps TRBD1 (6 bases). The germline V gene has CDR1 SQVTM and CDR2 ANQGSEA. Trimming shortened V by 6 bases and J by 0 bases, and 17 bases separated the two germline ends. The CDR3 is 15 amino acids. This chain's CDR3 is CSVGGRDTDQETQYF. DNA for the CDR3: TGCAGCGTCGGAGGACGGGACACTGACCAAGAGACCCAGTACTTC.

This clonotype has a count of ten or more. The chain carries TRBV18 and TRBJ1-2, with D maybe TRBD1 (6 bases). V lost 1 base, J lost 0 bases, and 9 bases lay in between. Germline CDR1 and CDR2: KGHSH and LQKENI. The CDR3 is made up of 15 amino acids. The CDR3 region has the DNA TGTGCCAGCTCACCACTGGACAGCACTAACTATGGCTACACCTTC. Translation gives CASSPLDSTNYGYTF.

The chain recombines TRBV7-9 with TRBJ1-1; maybe TRBD1 (5 bases). The CDR3 spans 14 residues. V was pared by 1 base and J by 5 bases, with 11 bases between. The germline V gene encodes CDR1 SEHNR and CDR2 FQNEAQ (reference sequence). The CDR3 loop is CASSLVGGVTEAFF. The DNA for the CDR3 is TGTGCCAGCAGCTTAGTTGGGGGGGTAACTGAAGCTTTCTTT.

This rearrangement joins TRBV10-3 to TRBJ1-5, with D hard to call. V gave up 3 bases and J gave up 0 bases, with 6 bases separating them. Germline CDR1 reads ENHRY; CDR2 reads SYGVKD. The CDR3 sequence is 14 residues long. The DNA for the CDR3 is TGTGCCATCAGTGACCAATATAGCAATCAGCCCCAGCATTTT. Protein product: CAISDQYSNQPQHF.

There are a few counts of this clonotype. This CDR3 is CSASRGTGETQYF. Here the CDR3 DNA reads TGCAGTGCTAGCCGGGGAACCGGGGAGACCCAGTACTTC. The genes are TRBV20-1 and TRBJ2-5; maybe TRBD2 (5 bases). This CDR3 is built from 13 residues. V was pared by 3 bases and J by 5 bases, with 13 bases between. Germline V gene data show CDR1 as DFQATT and CDR2 as SNEGSKA (reference sequence).

This clonotype appeared a few times. CDR3 amino acids: CASSSRTGNIPNEQFF. The CDR3 DNA follows: TGTGCCAGCAGCTCCCGGACAGGGAACATCCCCAATGAGCAGTTCTTC. V usage is TRBV11-3 and J usage is TRBJ2-1; 8 bases fit TRBD1. Germline CDR1 is SGHNT and CDR2 is YENEEA. This CDR3 region has 16 residues. The trim removed 4 bases at V and 6 bases at J, leaving 11 bases unmatched.

This clonotype was counted many times. The J gene is TRBJ2-3, the V gene TRBV5-1, with 10 nucleotides matching TRBD2. Trimming took 0 bases from V and 0 from J; bases not matched to a gene: 1. The CDR3 contains 16 residues. Germline CDR1 and CDR2: SGHRS and YFSETQ. As DNA, the CDR3 is TGCGCCAGCAGCTTGGAACTAGCGGGGAGCACAGATACGCAGTATTTT. Protein sequence: CASSLELAGSTDTQYF.

This clonotype has ten or more counts. The V call is TRBV20-1, the J call TRBJ1-1; D is ambiguous. The CDR3 extends over 11 amino acids. V dropped 7 bases and J dropped 4 bases, with 10 bases sitting between them. Germline V lookup: CDR1 DFQATT, CDR2 SNEGSKA (reference sequence). CDR3 sequence reads: CSGWGVTEAFF. Written as DNA, the CDR3 is TGCAGTGGGTGGGGTGTCACTGAAGCTTTCTTT.

This clonotype was counted many times. V usage is TRBV7-2 and J usage is TRBJ1-5; D might be TRBD1 (5 bases). Trimming cost V 1 base and J 7 bases, with 14 bases left between them. The CDR3 covers 15 residues. Germline V gives CDR1 SGHTA, CDR2 FQGNSA. CDR3 coding DNA: TGTGCCAGCAGCTTAGAGGCAGGGACTGGGCAGCCCCAGCATTTT. Translating gives CASSLEAGTGQPQHF.

The genes are TRBV19 and TRBJ2-6; 8 bases are shared with TRBD1. Trimming removed 10 bases from V and 4 bases from J; junction bases left unmatched: 9. CDR3 length: 15 amino acids. The germline CDR1 and CDR2 sequences are LNHDA and SQIVND (reference sequence). CDR3 in amino acids: CAKRLTGAGANVLTF. The CDR3 DNA sequence: TGTGCCAAACGATTGACAGGGGCCGGGGCCAACGTCCTGACTTTC.

The chain recombines TRBV10-3 with TRBJ2-7; a weak D match, TRBD2 (6 bases). The CDR3 length is 10 residues. Germline CDR1 is ENHRY and CDR2 is SYGVKD. The V and J ends lost 8 bases and 7 bases respectively, with 9 bases between them. Here the CDR3 DNA reads TGTGCCATCGGACGGGGGGAGCAGTACTTC. It yields the protein CAIGRGEQYF.

This clonotype turned up a few times. CDR3 loop: CASSLGDSGELFF. In DNA, the CDR3 is TGTGCCAGCAGCCTGGGGGATTCCGGGGAGCTGTTTTTT. The chain carries TRBV7-9 and TRBJ2-2; D is perhaps TRBD1 or TRBD2 (5 bases each). The V gene lost 5 bases and the J gene lost 6 bases, with 10 bases spanning the gap. This CDR3 has 13 amino acids. In germline, CDR1 is SEHNR, CDR2 FQNEAQ (reference sequence).

This clonotype showed up just a few times. An end of the junction differs from the germline gene, which may be a read error. CDR3 nucleotides: TGTGCCAGCAGTTTGGCGACAGAGAGCAGCCTATATGGCTACACCTTC. It translates to CASSLATESSLYGYTF. The chain links TRBV5-5 to TRBJ1-2; D perhaps matches TRBD1 (5 bases). Germline V gene sequence: CDR1 SGHKS, CDR2 YYEKEE (reference sequence). This CDR3 has 16 residues.

This clonotype was found once. A much larger clonotype is one base distant, so this may be a read error. The V call is TRBV11-3, the J call TRBJ1-1; no clear D gene. CDR3 length: 14 amino acids. Germline values: CDR1 SGHNT, CDR2 YENEEA. This chain's CDR3 is CVSSPPGRATEAFF. In nucleotides, the CDR3 is TGTGTCAGCAGCCCCCCCGGGAGGGCCACTGAAGCTTTCTTT.

This clonotype was seen many times. The chain carries TRBV20-1 and TRBJ2-1, with D perhaps assigned TRBD1 or TRBD2 (5 bases each). Germline loops: CDR1 DFQATT, CDR2 SNEGSKA (reference sequence). The CDR3 runs 15 residues. Trimming cost V 3 bases and J 10 bases, with 22 bases left between them. CDR3: CSASRDDITSWEQFF. Here the CDR3 DNA reads TGCAGTGCTAGTAGGGACGACATCACCTCGTGGGAGCAGTTCTTC.

This clonotype was counted ten times or more. V is TRBV3-1 and J is TRBJ2-2, with D uncertain. The germline V gene has CDR1 LGHDT and CDR2 YNNKEL (reference sequence). CDR3 length: 13 residues. With 6 bases removed from V and 7 bases from J, the gap between germline ends came to 12 bases. The CDR3 coding sequence is TGTGCCAGCAGTCAGATCTCATACGGGGAGCTGTTTTTT. Its translation is CASSQISYGELFF.

Many counts were recorded for this clonotype. The chain recombines TRBV20-1 with TRBJ2-3; D not certain. V lost 4 bases and J 2 bases, leaving 16 bases between the germline ends. The germline CDR1 and CDR2 sequences are DFQATT and SNEGSKA (reference sequence). This CDR3 has 15 residues. The CDR3: CSAKPFLGYTDTQYF. CDR3 DNA sequence: TGCAGTGCTAAGCCATTCCTCGGGTACACAGATACGCAGTATTTT.

This clonotype was counted a few times. V and J are TRBV3-1 and TRBJ2-5, with D tentatively TRBD1 or TRBD2 (5 bases each). The CDR3 totals 11 residues. Deletions cut 3 bases from V and 8 bases from J, with 7 bases between. Germline V CDR1 and CDR2: LGHDT, YNNKEL (reference sequence). CDR3 residues: CASSQGVTQYF. The CDR3 coding sequence is TGTGCCAGCAGCCAGGGGGTAACCCAGTACTTC.